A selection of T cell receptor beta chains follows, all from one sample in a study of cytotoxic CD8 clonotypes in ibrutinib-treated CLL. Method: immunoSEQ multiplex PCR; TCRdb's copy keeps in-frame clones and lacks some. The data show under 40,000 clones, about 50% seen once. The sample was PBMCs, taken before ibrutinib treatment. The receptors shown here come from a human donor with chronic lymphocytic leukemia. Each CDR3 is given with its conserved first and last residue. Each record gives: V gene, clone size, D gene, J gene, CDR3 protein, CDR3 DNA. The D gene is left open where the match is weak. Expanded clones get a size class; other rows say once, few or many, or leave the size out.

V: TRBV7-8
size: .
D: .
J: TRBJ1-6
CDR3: CASSYRPGSGNSPLHF
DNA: TGTGCCAGCAGCTACCGACCTGGCTCGGGGAATTCACCCCTCCACTTT

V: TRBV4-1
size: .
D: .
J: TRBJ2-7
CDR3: CASTLATGQNPYEQYF
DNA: TGCGCCAGCACATTAGCCACAGGGCAAAACCCCTACGAGCAGTACTTC

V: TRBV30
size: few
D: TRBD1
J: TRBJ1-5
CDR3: CAWRPPGGHQPQHF
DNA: TGTGCCTGGAGGCCCCCAGGGGGCCATCAGCCCCAGCATTTT

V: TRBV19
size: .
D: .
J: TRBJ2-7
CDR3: CASRVGTHSSYEQYF
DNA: TGTGCCAGTAGGGTGGGGACTCACTCCTCCTACGAGCAGTACTTC

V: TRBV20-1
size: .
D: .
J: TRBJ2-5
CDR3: CSARRQETQYF
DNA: TGCAGTGCCCGGCGACAAGAGACCCAGTACTTC

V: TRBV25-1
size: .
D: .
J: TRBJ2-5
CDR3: CASRGDKGPRYQETQYF
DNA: TGTGCCAGCAGGGGGGATAAGGGGCCACGGTACCAAGAGACCCAGTACTTC

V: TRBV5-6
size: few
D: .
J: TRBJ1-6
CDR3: CASSSQGSPLHF
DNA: TGTGCCAGCAGCTCCCAGGGTTCACCCCTCCACTTT

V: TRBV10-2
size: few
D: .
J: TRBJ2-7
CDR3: CASSASNEQYF
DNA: TGCGCCAGCAGTGCAAGCAACGAGCAGTACTTC

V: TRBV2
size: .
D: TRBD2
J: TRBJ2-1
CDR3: CASSVGLAPRYNEQFF
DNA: TGTGCCAGCAGTGTAGGACTAGCCCCGCGCTACAATGAGCAGTTCTTC

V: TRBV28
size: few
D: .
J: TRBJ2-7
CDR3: CASLALVSPYEQYF
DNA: TGTGCCAGCCTCGCACTAGTGTCCCCCTACGAGCAGTACTTC

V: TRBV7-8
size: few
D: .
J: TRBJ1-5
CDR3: CASSLGPAQPQHF
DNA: TGTGCCAGCAGCTTAGGACCCGCGCAGCCCCAGCATTTT

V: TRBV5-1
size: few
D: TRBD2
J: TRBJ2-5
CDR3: CASSLAPGLAPETQYF
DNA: TGCGCCAGCAGCTTGGCCCCGGGACTAGCACCAGAGACCCAGTACTTC

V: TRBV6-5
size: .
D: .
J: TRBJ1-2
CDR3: CASSYSGEVINYGYTF
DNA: TGTGCCAGCAGTTACTCAGGGGAGGTTATTAACTATGGCTACACCTTC

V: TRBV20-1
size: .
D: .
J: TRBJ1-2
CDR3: CSARVTDGYTF
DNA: TGCAGTGCTAGAGTTACGGATGGCTACACCTTC

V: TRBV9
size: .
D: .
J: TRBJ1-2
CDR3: CASSPSRQQVYGYTF
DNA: TGTGCCAGCAGCCCCAGTCGACAACAAGTCTATGGCTACACCTTC

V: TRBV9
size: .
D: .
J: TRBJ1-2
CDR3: CASSVEGAYYGYTF
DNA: TGTGCCAGCAGCGTGGAGGGCGCATACTATGGCTACACCTTC